This T cell receptor (beta chain) was sequenced in a study of T cell responses to AZD1222 COVID-19 vaccine. The study's findings and limits: Repertoire samples came only from after the peak T cell response. The sample set comprised mostly white British donors with more females, and clonal diversity was possibly underestimated. A rise in Spike-specific TCR breadth and depth followed two AZD1222 doses.

Using immunoSEQ multiplex PCR, the repertoire was profiled, and TCRdb retains in-frame clones only, with some absent. There are about 130,000 clones in the sample; 88% occur only once, and 18% lies in the top ten. The CDR3 has 15 residues. V lost 1 base to trimming and J lost 0 bases, with 11 bases between them. Per germline, CDR1 GTSNPN and CDR2 SVGIG (reference sequence). Concerning this clone itself: Antigen: not known.

The source material was peripheral blood, sampled on day 0 of MenACWY control vaccination. The V gene is TRBV30, the J gene TRBJ2-3; maybe TRBD2 (6 bases). The clonotype was recovered from an adult in good health. The CDR3, as DNA: TGTGCCTGGAGTGAGGCGGGACTTAGCACAGATACGCAGTATTTT. It yields the protein CAWSEAGLSTDTQYF.